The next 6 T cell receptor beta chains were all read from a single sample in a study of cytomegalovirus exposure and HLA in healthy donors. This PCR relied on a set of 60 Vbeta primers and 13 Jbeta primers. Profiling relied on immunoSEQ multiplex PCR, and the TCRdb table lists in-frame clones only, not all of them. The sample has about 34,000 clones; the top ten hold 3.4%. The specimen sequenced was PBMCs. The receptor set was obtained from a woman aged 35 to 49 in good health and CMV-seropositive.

The CDR3 DNA reads as TGCAGCGGGGTCGGGCAGGGATTCGAGCAGTACTTC. Its protein product is CSGVGQGFEQYF. This chain joins TRBV29-1 and TRBJ2-7; perhaps TRBD1 as D (5 bases). The CDR3 has 12 residues. Looked up from germline, CDR1 is SQVTM and CDR2 is ANQGSEA. Trimming cost V 7 bases and J 6 bases, with 16 bases left between them.

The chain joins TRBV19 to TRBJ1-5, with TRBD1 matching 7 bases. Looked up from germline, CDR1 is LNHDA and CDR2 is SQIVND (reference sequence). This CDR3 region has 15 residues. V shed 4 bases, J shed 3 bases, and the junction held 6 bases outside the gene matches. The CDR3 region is CASSKRTGYNQPQHF. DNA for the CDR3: TGTGCCAGTAGTAAAAGGACAGGTTACAATCAGCCCCAGCATTTT.

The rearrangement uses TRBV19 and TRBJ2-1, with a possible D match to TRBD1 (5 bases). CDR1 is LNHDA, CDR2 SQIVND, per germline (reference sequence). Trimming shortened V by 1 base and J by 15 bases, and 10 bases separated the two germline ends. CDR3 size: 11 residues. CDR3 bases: TGTGCCAGTAGTATAGGGACCAGGGTGTTCTTC. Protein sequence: CASSIGTRVFF.

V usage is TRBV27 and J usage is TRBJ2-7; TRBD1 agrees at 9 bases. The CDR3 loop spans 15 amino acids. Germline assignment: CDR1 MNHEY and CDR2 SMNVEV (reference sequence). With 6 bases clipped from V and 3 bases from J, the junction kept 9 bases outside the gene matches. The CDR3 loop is CASRDRGYILYEQYF. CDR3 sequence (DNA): TGTGCCAGCAGGGACAGGGGATATATACTCTACGAGCAGTACTTC.

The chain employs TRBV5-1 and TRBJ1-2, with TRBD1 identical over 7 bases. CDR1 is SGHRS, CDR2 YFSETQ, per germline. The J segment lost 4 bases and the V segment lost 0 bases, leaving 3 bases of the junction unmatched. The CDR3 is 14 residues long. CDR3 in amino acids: CASSLEGAGYGYTF. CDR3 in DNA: TGCGCCAGCAGCTTGGAGGGGGCAGGCTATGGCTACACCTTC.

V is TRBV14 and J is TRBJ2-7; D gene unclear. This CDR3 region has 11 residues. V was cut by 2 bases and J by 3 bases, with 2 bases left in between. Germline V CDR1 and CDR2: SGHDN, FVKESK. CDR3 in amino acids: CASSQYYEQYF. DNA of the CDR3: TGTGCCAGCAGCCAATACTACGAGCAGTACTTC.